This T cell receptor beta chain was obtained from a study of response to subunit inactivated influenza vaccine. Study conclusions and caveats: Authors suggested seasonal influenza vaccinations each recruit few new T cells.

Via MiXCR, TCRdb re-called the RT-PCR reads, giving one row per CDR3 protein. The repertoire holds approximately 490,000 distinct CDR3 sequences, around 7.7% seen once, with less than 15% in the top ten. The table lists this clonotype with a few counts. Antigen specificity is unknown. J lost 0 bases, V lost 2 bases, and 7 bases had no gene match. The length of the CDR3 is 16 residues. The genes are TRBV12-3 or TRBV12-4 and TRBJ2-7; TRBD1 agrees at 7 bases. The sequence came from a man between 50 and 75 years old who received an inactivated influenza vaccine. Sequences were derived from PBMCs from blood, sampled roughly 24 months after vaccination. CDR3 DNA: TGTGCCAGCAGTTTAAGAGGACAGGCGAGCTCCTACGAGCAGTACTTC. Its translation: CASSLRGQASSYEQYF.